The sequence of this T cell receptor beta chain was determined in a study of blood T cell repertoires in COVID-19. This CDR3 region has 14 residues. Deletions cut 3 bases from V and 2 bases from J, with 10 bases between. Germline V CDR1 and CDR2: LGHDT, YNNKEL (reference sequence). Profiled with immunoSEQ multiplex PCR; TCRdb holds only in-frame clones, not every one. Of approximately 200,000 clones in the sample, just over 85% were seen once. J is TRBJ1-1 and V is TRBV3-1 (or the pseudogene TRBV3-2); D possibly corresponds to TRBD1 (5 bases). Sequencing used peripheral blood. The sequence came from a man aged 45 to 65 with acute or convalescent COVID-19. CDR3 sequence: CASSHLTGNTEAFF. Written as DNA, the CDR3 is TGTGCCAGCAGCCATTTAACAGGAAACACTGAAGCTTTCTTT.